The 3 T cell receptor beta chains listed next were all sequenced from one sample in a study of response to subunit inactivated influenza vaccine. TCRdb independently ran MiXCR on the RT-PCR reads; one entry per CDR3 protein. The data show hundreds of thousands of distinct CDR3 sequences, around 11% seen once. The sample was also linked to a second study, of T cells expressing NK-cell markers. That paper adds: TCR beta cDNA was generated via 5'RACE template switching incorporating UMIs.

This specimen consisted of PBMCs from blood, obtained on the day of vaccination. The receptor source for this set is a man aged 50 or older who received an inactivated influenza vaccine.

This clonotype has just a few counts. This chain uses TRBV7-2 with TRBJ2-7, with TRBD1 matching 12 bases. V lost 4 bases and J lost 6; bases outside the gene matches: 10. The CDR3 sequence is 16 residues long. CDR1 is SGHTA, CDR2 FQGNSA, per germline. The CDR3 DNA reads as TGTGCCAGCAGCTACAAAACCGGGACAGGGGGCTCCGAGCAGTACTTC. Its protein product is CASSYKTGTGGSEQYF.

In this sample, this clonotype turned up many times. The rearrangement links TRBV5-1 to TRBJ2-3; 8 positions match TRBD1. The J segment lost 4 bases and the V segment lost 0 bases, leaving 10 bases of the junction unmatched. The germline gives CDR1 SGHRS, CDR2 YFSETQ. The CDR3 has 17 amino acids. The CDR3 coding sequence is TGCGCCAGCAGCTTGGCTTGGACAGGGAAGAGGGCAGATACGCAGTATTTT. This translates into CASSLAWTGKRADTQYF.

The V gene is TRBV12-3 or TRBV12-4, the J gene TRBJ2-7; D remains unclear. V was trimmed by 5 bases and J by 3 bases, leaving 11 bases between them. The CDR3 totals 13 residues. Written as DNA, the CDR3 is TGTGCCAGCAGTCCGGGTCCCCTCTACGAGCAGTACTTC. Encoded protein: CASSPGPLYEQYF.